The next 25 T cell receptor beta chains were all read from a single sample in a study of blood T cell repertoires in COVID-19. The assay was immunoSEQ multiplex PCR, and TCRdb's table has in-frame clones only and misses some. The sample holds fewer than 400,000 clones, approximately 87% seen once. Sequenced material: peripheral blood. The receptor source for this set is a woman between 25 and 40 years old with COVID-19, enrolled during active disease.

This clone was seen only a few times. This sequence joins TRBV6-5 and TRBJ1-1; unclear D gene. The CDR3 spans 11 residues. From germline, CDR1 is MNHEY and CDR2 SVGAGI. V lost 6 bases to trimming and J lost 6 bases, with 8 bases between them. CDR3 DNA sequence: TGTGCCAGCAGACACCGGGCTGAAGCTTTCTTT. It yields the protein CASRHRAEAFF.

The chain has TRBV7-9 and TRBJ2-2; 7 bases are shared with TRBD1. This CDR3 contains 15 residues. Germline V gene lookup returns CDR1 SEHNR and CDR2 FQNEAQ (reference sequence). Trimming took 4 bases from V and 7 from J; bases not matched to a gene: 9. CDR3 sequence (DNA): TGTGCCAGCAGCTCTCGGACAGGCGGAAGCGGGGAGCTGTTTTTT. Protein sequence: CASSSRTGGSGELFF.

The V and J genes are TRBV5-4 and TRBJ1-1, with D maybe TRBD1 (5 bases). V dropped 1 base and J dropped 5 bases, with 12 bases sitting between them. The CDR3 consists of 14 residues. In germline, CDR1 is SGHNT, CDR2 YYREEE (reference sequence). This CDR3 reads CASSLLGGNTEAFF. The CDR3 DNA reads TGTGCCAGCAGCTTGCTGGGGGGGAATACTGAAGCTTTCTTT.

This chain joins TRBV30 and TRBJ1-5; a weak D match, TRBD1 (5 bases). CDR3 size: 17 residues. V lost 0 bases to trimming and J lost 0 bases, with 15 bases between them. Per the germline V gene, CDR1 is GTSNPN and CDR2 is SVGIG (reference sequence). The CDR3 sequence: CAWSVDRTAYSNQPQHF. DNA for the CDR3: TGTGCCTGGAGTGTAGACAGAACAGCCTATAGCAATCAGCCCCAGCATTTT.

The chain recombines TRBV27 with TRBJ1-2, with 9 bases aligning to TRBD1. This CDR3 comprises 16 residues. Germline trimming cut 5 bases from V and 4 bases from J; bases unmatched to any gene: 11. Germline V gene sequence: CDR1 MNHEY, CDR2 SMNVEV (reference sequence). CDR3 residues: CASSIHPGTGSYGYTF. Here the CDR3 DNA reads TGTGCCAGCAGTATACACCCAGGGACAGGGTCCTATGGCTACACCTTC.

A note on this clone: Other DNA sequences in this specimen translate into the identical CDR3. The chain combines TRBV27 with TRBJ1-5; D remains unclear. Trimming stripped 3 bases from V and 1 base from J, with 7 bases between. Germline lookup yields CDR1 MNHEY and CDR2 SMNVEV (reference sequence). The CDR3 sequence is 14 residues long. The CDR3 DNA is TGTGCCAGCAGTTTGGCGGGGAGCAATCAGCCCCAGCATTTT. It is translated as CASSLAGSNQPQHF.

This clone was picked up one time. At one end, the junction sequence differs from germline, possibly due to a read error. This sequence joins TRBV5-8 and TRBJ1-1; a possible D gene is TRBD1 (5 bases). The CDR3 loop spans 16 amino acids. Germline V lookup: CDR1 SGHTS, CDR2 YDEGEE. The CDR3 nucleotides are TGTGCCAGCACCTTGGGGGTGGGCATGGGGAACACTGAAGCTTTCTTT. Protein: CASTLGVGMGNTEAFF.

Worth noting for this clone: The same CDR3 also results from other DNA sequences found in this sample. The genes are TRBV11-2 and TRBJ1-2; TRBD1 agrees at 8 bases. Germline CDR1 SGHAT, CDR2 FQNNGV. This CDR3 region has 14 residues. The V gene end was trimmed by 1 base and the J gene end by 5 bases; junction bases not matched to a gene: 3. The CDR3 DNA follows: TGTGCCAGCAGCTTAGGTACAGGGGGTTATGGCTACACCTTC. It is translated as CASSLGTGGYGYTF.

This clone was detected a few times. The V gene is TRBV27, the J gene TRBJ2-2, with 7 nucleotides matching TRBD2. The trim removed 7 bases at V and 2 bases at J, leaving 13 bases unmatched. Per the germline V gene, CDR1 is MNHEY and CDR2 is SMNVEV (reference sequence). CDR3 length: 17 amino acids. The chain's CDR3 is CASTQEAGFGNTGELFF. CDR3 sequence (DNA): TGTGCCAGCACCCAGGAAGCGGGATTTGGTAACACCGGGGAGCTGTTTTTT.

The chain employs TRBV20-1 and TRBJ2-7; TRBD2 matches 10 bases. J lost 6 bases, V lost 3 bases, and 14 bases had no gene match. The CDR3 is 16 amino acids. The germline CDR1 and CDR2 sequences are DFQATT and SNEGSKA (reference sequence). CDR3 in amino acids: CSASTGAGGPLSEQYF. The CDR3 nucleotides are TGCAGTGCTAGTACGGGAGCGGGAGGGCCTTTGAGCGAGCAGTACTTC.

This rearrangement joins TRBV4-1 to TRBJ2-1; 9 bases map to TRBD2. Germline V gene sequence: CDR1 MGHRA, CDR2 YSYEKL. Trimming cost V 1 base and J 7 bases; bases outside gene matches: 5. The CDR3 has 15 amino acids. The CDR3 loop reads CASSQVAGVRNEQFF. The CDR3 nucleotides are TGCGCCAGCAGCCAAGTAGCGGGAGTACGGAATGAGCAGTTCTTC.

The gene calls are TRBV3-1 (or the pseudogene TRBV3-2) and TRBJ1-2, with 8 bases matching TRBD1. The germline CDR1 and CDR2 sequences are LGHDT and YNNKEL (reference sequence). V trimming: 4 bases; J trimming: 8 bases; junction bases outside the gene matches: 12. The CDR3 consists of 15 residues. The CDR3 DNA follows: TGTGCCAGCAGCCTTCAGGACAGGGCTGTGGGGGGCTACACCTTC. It is translated as CASSLQDRAVGGYTF.

J is TRBJ2-2 and V is TRBV4-1; D unresolved. V lost 0 bases and J 2 bases, leaving 10 bases between the germline ends. CDR3 length: 16 residues. The germline V gene encodes CDR1 MGHRA and CDR2 YSYEKL. The CDR3 DNA is TGCGCCAGCAGCCAAGAGGCCCCCATAAACACCGGGGAGCTGTTTTTT. This gives the protein CASSQEAPINTGELFF.

The rearrangement uses TRBV18 and TRBJ2-2; 7 bases agree with TRBD1. Trimming at V came to 4 bases and at J to 3 bases, leaving 8 bases not matched to a gene. The CDR3 contains 16 residues. Germline-derived CDR1 and CDR2 are KGHSH and LQKENI. The CDR3 coding sequence is TGTGCCAGCTCACTGAGACAGGGAAGGGACACCGGGGAGCTGTTTTTT. Encoded protein: CASSLRQGRDTGELFF.

This chain uses TRBV7-9 with TRBJ1-2, with D perhaps matching TRBD1 (6 bases). The CDR3 totals 13 residues. Trimming left V 8 bases short and J 7 bases short, with 17 bases between. Germline V gene data show CDR1 as SEHNR and CDR2 as FQNEAQ (reference sequence). CDR3 DNA sequence: TGTGCCAGCGGCCACGGACAGAATGGTGGCTACACCTTC. Translating gives CASGHGQNGGYTF.

This chain uses TRBV30 with TRBJ1-3; TRBD1 might be the D (5 bases). The V end lost 2 bases, the J end lost 8 bases, and 13 bases lay between the germline ends. Germline lookup yields CDR1 GTSNPN and CDR2 SVGIG (reference sequence). The CDR3 has 13 amino acids. The CDR3 loop reads CAWSPAPGDTIYF. DNA of the CDR3: TGTGCCTGGAGTCCCGCCCCGGGGGACACCATATATTTT.

The V gene is TRBV3-1 (or the pseudogene TRBV3-2), the J gene TRBJ2-1; tentatively, D is TRBD2 (6 bases). The CDR3 is 16 residues long. Trimming removed 1 base from V and 4 bases from J, with 14 bases in between. Looked up from germline, CDR1 is LGHDT and CDR2 is YNNKEL (reference sequence). This CDR3 is CASSQAIAGGYNEQFF. The CDR3 DNA reads as TGTGCCAGCAGCCAAGCTATAGCCGGGGGTTACAATGAGCAGTTCTTC.

DNA for the CDR3: TGTGCCAGCAGCTTGGAGATAGCGGCCAATGAGCAGTTCTTC. Protein product: CASSLEIAANEQFF. The chain recombines TRBV5-5 with TRBJ2-1, with a possible D match to TRBD2 (6 bases). Germline V gene data show CDR1 as SGHKS and CDR2 as YYEKEE (reference sequence). CDR3 size: 14 residues. Trimming left V 0 bases short and J 6 bases short, with 10 bases between.

The chain employs TRBV30 and TRBJ2-1, with D possibly TRBD2 on 6 matching bases. Germline lookup yields CDR1 GTSNPN and CDR2 SVGIG (reference sequence). With 2 bases removed from V and 4 bases from J, the gap between germline ends came to 12 bases. This CDR3 region has 14 residues. The CDR3 protein is CAWSPSREYNEQFF. CDR3 coding DNA: TGTGCCTGGAGTCCATCACGGGAGTACAATGAGCAGTTCTTC.

The chain combines TRBV27 with TRBJ1-1; possible D gene TRBD1, 6 bases. V lost 3 bases and J lost 4, with 12 bases in between. Germline-derived CDR1 and CDR2 are MNHEY and SMNVEV (reference sequence). The CDR3 contains 14 residues. The CDR3 nucleotides read TGTGCCAGCAGTTTCACAGGGATGGGCACTGAAGCTTTCTTT. Encoded protein: CASSFTGMGTEAFF.

The genes are TRBV6-6 and TRBJ1-2, with 10 bases that match TRBD1. The V gene's germline CDR1 is MNHNY and CDR2 SVGAGI (reference sequence). Germline trimming cut 2 bases from V and 8 bases from J; bases unmatched to any gene: 8. The CDR3 covers 15 residues. The CDR3 nucleotides are TGTGCCAGCAGTTACGAACGACAGGGGGCGGAAGGCTACACCTTC. Translated: CASSYERQGAEGYTF.

The chain uses TRBV7-8 and TRBJ2-1; the D gene is possibly TRBD2 (5 bases). V was pared by 4 bases and J by 4 bases, with 14 bases between. Germline CDR1 SGHVS, CDR2 FQNEAQ. The CDR3 sequence is 15 residues long. The CDR3 DNA reads as TGTGCCAGCAGCTCCGTTGGGTCGGGGTACAATGAGCAGTTCTTC. Translation: CASSSVGSGYNEQFF.

The chain employs TRBV2 and TRBJ2-3; 14 bases line up with TRBD2. The CDR3 length is 18 residues. With 5 bases clipped from V and 6 bases from J, the junction kept 13 bases outside the gene matches. CDR1 and CDR2 (germline): SNHLY, FYNNEI. The CDR3, as DNA: TGTGCCAGCAGTAGTAAACGGACTAGCGGGAGGACGGGGGATACGCAGTATTTT. It yields the protein CASSSKRTSGRTGDTQYF. Together with reference TRBV2 and TRBJ2-3, the CDR3 gives the full variable domain: EPEVTQTPSHQVTQMGQEVILRCVPISNHLYFYWYRQILGQKVEFLVSFYNNEISEKSEIFDDQFSVERPDGSNFTLKIRSTKLEDSAMYFCASSSKRTSGRTGDTQYFGPGTRLTVL.

This clone was found once. The chain has TRBV11-2 and TRBJ1-3; D unresolved. CDR3 length equals 13 residues. Germline CDR1 reads SGHAT; CDR2 reads FQNNGV. Trimming took off 1 base at V and 8 bases at J, with 9 bases between the two ends. The CDR3: CASSLAIEDTIYF. CDR3 bases: TGTGCCAGCAGCTTAGCGATAGAAGACACCATATATTTT.

The chain is built from TRBV11-2 and TRBJ1-4, with TRBD1 matching 8 bases. CDR3 size: 16 residues. Per the germline V gene, CDR1 is SGHAT and CDR2 is FQNNGV. The J segment lost 4 bases and the V segment lost 5 bases, leaving 9 bases of the junction unmatched. CDR3 sequence reads: CASSPQGAGDNEKLFF. CDR3 nucleotide sequence: TGTGCCAGCAGCCCCCAGGGGGCAGGCGATAATGAAAAACTGTTTTTT.